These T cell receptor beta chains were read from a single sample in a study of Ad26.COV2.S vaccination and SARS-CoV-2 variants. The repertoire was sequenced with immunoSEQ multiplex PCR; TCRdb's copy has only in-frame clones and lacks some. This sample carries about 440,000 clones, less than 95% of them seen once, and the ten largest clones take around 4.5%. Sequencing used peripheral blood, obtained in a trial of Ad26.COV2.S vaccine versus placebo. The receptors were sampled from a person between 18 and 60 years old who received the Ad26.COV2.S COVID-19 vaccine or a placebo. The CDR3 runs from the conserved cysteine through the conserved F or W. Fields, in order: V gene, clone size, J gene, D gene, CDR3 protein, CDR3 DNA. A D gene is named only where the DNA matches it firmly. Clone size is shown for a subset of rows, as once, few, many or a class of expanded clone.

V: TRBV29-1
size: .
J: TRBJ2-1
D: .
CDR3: CSVHKVANEQFF
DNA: TGCAGCGTTCACAAAGTAGCGAATGAGCAGTTCTTC

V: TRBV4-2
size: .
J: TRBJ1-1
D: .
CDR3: CASSQDRLDAEAFF
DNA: TGTGCCAGCAGCCAAGACAGACTTGATGCTGAAGCTTTCTTT

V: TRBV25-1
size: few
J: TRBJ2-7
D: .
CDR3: CASSGGLVGSYEQYF
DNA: TGTGCCAGCAGCGGTGGTCTAGTTGGCTCCTACGAGCAGTACTTC

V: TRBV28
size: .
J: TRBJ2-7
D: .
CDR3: CASSSPEGQESSYEQYF
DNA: TGTGCCAGCAGTTCCCCGGAGGGCCAGGAAAGCTCCTACGAGCAGTACTTC

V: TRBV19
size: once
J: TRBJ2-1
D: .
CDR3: CASSIFQGRFRNEQFF
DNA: TGTGCCAGTAGTATTTTCCAGGGGAGATTCCGCAATGAGCAGTTCTTC

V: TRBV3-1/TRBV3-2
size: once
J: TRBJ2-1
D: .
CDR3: CASSQGARENEQFF
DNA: TGTGCCAGCAGCCAAGGGGCCAGGGAGAATGAGCAGTTCTTC

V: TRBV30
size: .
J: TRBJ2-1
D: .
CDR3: CAWSLAGSSYNEQFF
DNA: TGTGCCTGGAGTCTGGCGGGGAGCTCCTACAATGAGCAGTTCTTC

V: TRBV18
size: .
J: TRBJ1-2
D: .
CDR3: CASSPVGVNYGYTF
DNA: TGTGCCAGCTCACCAGTGGGGGTAAACTATGGCTACACCTTC

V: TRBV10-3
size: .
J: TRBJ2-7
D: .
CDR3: CAISDGGPPYEQYF
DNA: TGTGCCATCAGTGACGGGGGGCCCCCCTACGAGCAGTACTTC

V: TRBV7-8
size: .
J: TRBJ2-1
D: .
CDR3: CASSLGRKYNEQFF
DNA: TGTGCCAGCAGCCTGGGACGCAAGTACAATGAGCAGTTCTTC

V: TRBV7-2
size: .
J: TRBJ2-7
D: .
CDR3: CASSLANSYEQYF
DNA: TGTGCCAGCAGCTTAGCCAACTCCTACGAGCAGTACTTC

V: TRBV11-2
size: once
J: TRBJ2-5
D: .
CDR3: CASSGTLRETQYF
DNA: TGTGCCAGCAGCGGCACCCTGAGGGAGACCCAGTACTTC

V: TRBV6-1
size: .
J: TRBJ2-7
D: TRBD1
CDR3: CASSGPGQQIFHEQYF
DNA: TGTGCCAGCAGTGGTCCGGGACAGCAAATTTTCCACGAGCAGTACTTC

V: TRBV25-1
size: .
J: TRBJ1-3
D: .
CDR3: CASSAGGPGNTIYF
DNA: TGTGCCAGCAGTGCCGGGGGTCCGGGAAACACCATATATTTT

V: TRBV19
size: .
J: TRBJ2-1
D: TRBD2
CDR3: CASLPAGGYNEQFF
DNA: TGTGCCAGTCTCCCAGCGGGAGGCTACAATGAGCAGTTCTTC

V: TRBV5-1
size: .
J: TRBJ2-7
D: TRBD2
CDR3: CASSLELAGGDEQYF
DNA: TGCGCCAGCAGCTTGGAGCTAGCGGGAGGTGACGAGCAGTACTTC

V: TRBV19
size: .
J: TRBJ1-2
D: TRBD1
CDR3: CASSPRQGAGYGYTF
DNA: TGTGCCAGTAGTCCCCGACAGGGAGCAGGCTATGGCTACACCTTC

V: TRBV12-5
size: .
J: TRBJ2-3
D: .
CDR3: CASGLSPNTDTQYF
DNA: TGTGCTAGTGGTTTGTCCCCAAACACAGATACGCAGTATTTT

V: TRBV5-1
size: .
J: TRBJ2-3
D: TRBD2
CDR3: CASSLVASGRARTDTQYF
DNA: TGCGCCAGCAGCTTGGTGGCTAGCGGGAGGGCAAGAACAGATACGCAGTATTTT

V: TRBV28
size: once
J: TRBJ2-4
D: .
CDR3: CASSFIAGDGKNIQYF
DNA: TGTGCCAGCAGTTTCATTGCAGGGGATGGCAAAAACATTCAGTACTTC

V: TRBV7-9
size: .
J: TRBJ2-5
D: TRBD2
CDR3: CASSLAGLAAQETQYF
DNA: TGTGCCAGCAGCTTAGCAGGTCTAGCGGCCCAAGAGACCCAGTACTTC

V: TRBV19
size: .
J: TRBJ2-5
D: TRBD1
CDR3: CASSLRWDREKETQYF
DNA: TGTGCCAGTAGTCTGAGGTGGGACAGGGAAAAAGAGACCCAGTACTTC

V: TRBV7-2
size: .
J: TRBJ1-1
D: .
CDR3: CASSLALSNTEAFF
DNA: TGTGCCAGCAGCTTAGCGCTCTCGAACACTGAAGCTTTCTTT

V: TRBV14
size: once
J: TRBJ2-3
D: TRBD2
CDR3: CASSPLAANTDTQYF
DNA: TGTGCCAGCAGCCCCCTAGCGGCAAACACAGATACGCAGTATTTT

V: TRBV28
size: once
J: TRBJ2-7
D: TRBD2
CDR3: CASSSSGGKRNEQYF
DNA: TGTGCCAGCAGTTCCTCGGGAGGGAAAAGGAACGAGCAGTACTTC

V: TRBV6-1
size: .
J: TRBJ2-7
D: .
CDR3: CASAISYEQYF
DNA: TGTGCCAGTGCTATTTCCTACGAGCAGTACTTC

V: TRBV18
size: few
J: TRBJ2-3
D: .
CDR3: CASSRGFTDTQYF
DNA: TGTGCCAGCTCCAGAGGATTCACAGATACGCAGTATTTT

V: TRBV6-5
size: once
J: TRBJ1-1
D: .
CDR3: CASGRGRGTEAFF
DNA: TGTGCCAGCGGCCGGGGGCGAGGAACTGAAGCTTTCTTT

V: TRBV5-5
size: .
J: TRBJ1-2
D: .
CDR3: CASSPEYYGYTF
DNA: TGTGCCAGCAGCCCGGAATACTATGGCTACACCTTC

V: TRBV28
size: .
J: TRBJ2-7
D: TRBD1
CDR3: CASSWEVGGQGIYEQYF
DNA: TGTGCCAGCAGTTGGGAAGTTGGCGGACAGGGAATCTACGAGCAGTACTTC

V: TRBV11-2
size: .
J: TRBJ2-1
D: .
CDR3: CASSSTRPPLLGGGNEQFF
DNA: TGTGCCAGCAGCTCCACCCGCCCGCCCCTACTAGGGGGAGGCAATGAGCAGTTCTTC

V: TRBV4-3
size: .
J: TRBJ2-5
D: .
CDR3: CTSRDKEKSSCGSKETQYF
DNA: TGCACCAGCAGGGACAAGGAAAAATCGTCATGCGGGAGTAAAGAGACCCAGTACTTC

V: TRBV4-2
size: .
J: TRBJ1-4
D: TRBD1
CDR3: CASSLRTGSNEKLFF
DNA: TGTGCCAGCAGCTTACGGACAGGGAGTAATGAAAAACTGTTTTTT

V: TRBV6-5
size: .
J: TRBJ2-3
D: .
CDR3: CASSLGGTDTQYF
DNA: TGTGCCAGCAGTTTAGGTGGTACAGATACGCAGTATTTT

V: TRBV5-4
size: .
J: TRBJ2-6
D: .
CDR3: CASSLPTPSGANVLTF
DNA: TGTGCCAGCAGCCTCCCGACCCCCTCTGGGGCCAACGTCCTGACTTTC

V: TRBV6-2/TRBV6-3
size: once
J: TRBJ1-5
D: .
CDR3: CASSTNRAYNQPQHF
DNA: TGTGCCAGCAGTACGAACCGGGCCTACAATCAGCCCCAGCATTTT